The present entry profiles one TCR beta chain with its context. Its target is not known. These data are taken from a study of cytomegalovirus exposure and HLA in healthy donors. General study points: CMV serostatus was the sole immune exposure data available. Some V segments (TRBV6-2 and TRBV6-3 among them) were excluded as indistinguishable. As was reported, the classifier diagnosed cytomegalovirus status with high specificity and sensitivity.

The primer mix had 60 Vbeta and 13 Jbeta primers. As processed by the authors: Later work found tens of millions of unique TCR beta chains, with approximately 12 million shared. Sequencing used immunoSEQ multiplex PCR; TCRdb keeps in-frame clones, though not all of them. V, J and clone size reflect that table, while D and trimming were determined from the DNA. The sample has about 200,000 clones. V gave up 5 bases and J gave up 0 bases, with 22 bases separating them. Germline V gene lookup returns CDR1 SGHTA and CDR2 FQGNSA. The CDR3 has 18 amino acids. The TCR originated in a girl aged 2-10 years in good health and CMV-seropositive. The rearrangement links TRBV7-2 to TRBJ2-5; a possible D gene is TRBD1 (6 bases). Sequences were obtained from PBMCs. For the CDR3, the DNA is TGTGCCAGCAGCCCCACACAGGGCCGCTATACGTACCAAGAGACCCAGTACTTC. Amino acids: CASSPTQGRYTYQETQYF.